A selection of T cell receptor beta chains follows, all from one sample in a study of response to subunit inactivated influenza vaccine. TCRdb ran MiXCR on the RT-PCR reads and lists one entry per CDR3 protein. The sample includes about 700,000 distinct CDR3 sequences, 12% to 15% seen only once; the top ten take about 7.6%. The material was PBMCs from blood, obtained less than 15 days before vaccination. All receptors derive from a man between 45 and 60 years old who received an inactivated influenza vaccine. Both conserved end residues are trimmed from each CDR3. Only part of the rows carry a size: once, few, many, or a class if the clone is expanded.

NA TRBV7-6 ASSLDGQGALNEQF
few TRBV15 ATSRGGAGTDTQY
few TRBV7-2 ASSAGGLSKNIQY
NA TRBV28 ASSLPGQGVSTDTQY
many TRBV5-1 ASSLGASGSYEQY
few TRBV12-3/TRBV12-4 ASSLFGQPNEAF
few TRBV3-1 ASRRRGTYEQY
few TRBV12-3/TRBV12-4 ASSIGRSRDSAF
few TRBV18 ASSPPMVTGELF
many TRBV12-3/TRBV12-4 ASSSPEDHQETQY
many TRBV7-2 ASSLVYGKETQY
NA TRBV4-3 ASSQVTGQGRNTQY
many TRBV7-2 ASSLVGQGFDSYEQY
few TRBV7-2 ASRQTGGSYEQY
NA TRBV20-1 SATAGGQPQH
NA TRBV20-1 SAGALGDGETQY
NA TRBV7-8 ASSRHGDFGTRTDTQY
many TRBV11-2 ASSQQAYEQY
few TRBV27 ASSAMRGGSGEQY
few TRBV20-1 SARRGNPTDTQY
many TRBV28 ASRSGQNYGYT
many TRBV29-1 SVVGQNNEKLF
few TRBV4-2 ASSQVLGGSNQPQH